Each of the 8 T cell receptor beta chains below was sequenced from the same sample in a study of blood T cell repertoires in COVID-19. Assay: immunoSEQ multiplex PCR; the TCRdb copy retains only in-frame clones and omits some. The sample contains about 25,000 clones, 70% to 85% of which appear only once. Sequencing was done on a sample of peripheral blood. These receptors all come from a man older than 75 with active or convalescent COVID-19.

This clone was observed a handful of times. CDR3 coding DNA: TGTGCCAGCAGGAAGACAAGGAATGGCTACACCTTC. Encoded protein: CASRKTRNGYTF. The chain employs TRBV7-2 and TRBJ1-2; D gene ambiguous. The length of the CDR3 is 12 residues. Germline CDR1 and CDR2: SGHTA and FQGNSA. V shed 6 bases and J shed 6 bases, with 11 bases lying between them.

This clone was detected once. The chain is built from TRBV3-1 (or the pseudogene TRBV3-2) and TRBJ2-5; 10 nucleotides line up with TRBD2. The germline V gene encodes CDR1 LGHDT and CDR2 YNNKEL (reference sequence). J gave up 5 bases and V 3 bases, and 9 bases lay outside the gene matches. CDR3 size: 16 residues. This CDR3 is CASSQSLAGVGETQYF. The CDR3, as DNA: TGTGCCAGCAGCCAGTCCCTAGCGGGGGTCGGGGAGACCCAGTACTTC.

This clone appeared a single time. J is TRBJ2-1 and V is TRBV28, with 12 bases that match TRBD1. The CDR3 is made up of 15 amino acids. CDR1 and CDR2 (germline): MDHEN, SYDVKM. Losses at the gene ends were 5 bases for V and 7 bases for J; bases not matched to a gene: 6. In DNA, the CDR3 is TGTGCCAGCAGTGACCGGGACAGGGGGCGAAATGAGCAGTTCTTC. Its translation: CASSDRDRGRNEQFF.

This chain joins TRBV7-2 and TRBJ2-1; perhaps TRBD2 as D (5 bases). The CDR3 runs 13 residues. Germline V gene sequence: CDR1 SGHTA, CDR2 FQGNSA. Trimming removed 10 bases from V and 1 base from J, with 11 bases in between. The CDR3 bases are TGTGCCAAGTCGTCGGGGTCCTACAATGAGCAGTTCTTC. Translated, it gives CAKSSGSYNEQFF.

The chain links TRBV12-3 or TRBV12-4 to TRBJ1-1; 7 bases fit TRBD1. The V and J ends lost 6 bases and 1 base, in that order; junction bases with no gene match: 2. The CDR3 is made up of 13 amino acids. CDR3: CASSWTGNTEAFF. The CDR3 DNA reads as TGTGCCAGCAGCTGGACAGGGAACACTGAAGCTTTCTTT.

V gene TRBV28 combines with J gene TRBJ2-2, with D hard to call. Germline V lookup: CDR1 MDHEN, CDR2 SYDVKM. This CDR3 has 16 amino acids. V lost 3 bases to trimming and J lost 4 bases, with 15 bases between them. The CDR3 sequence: CASSFNIGRGTGELFF. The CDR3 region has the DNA TGTGCCAGCAGTTTTAATATTGGCCGAGGCACCGGGGAGCTGTTTTTT.

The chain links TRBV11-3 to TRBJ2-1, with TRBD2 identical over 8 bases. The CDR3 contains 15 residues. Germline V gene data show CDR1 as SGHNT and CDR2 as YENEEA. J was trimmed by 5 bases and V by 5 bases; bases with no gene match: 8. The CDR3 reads CASSPRTSGNNEQFF. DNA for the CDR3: TGTGCCAGCAGCCCTAGAACTAGCGGCAACAATGAGCAGTTCTTC.

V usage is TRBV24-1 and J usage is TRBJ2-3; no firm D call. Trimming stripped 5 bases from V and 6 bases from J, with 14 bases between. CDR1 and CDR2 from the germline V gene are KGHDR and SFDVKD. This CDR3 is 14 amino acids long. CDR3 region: CATSVGPKSDTQYF. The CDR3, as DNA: TGTGCCACCAGTGTCGGTCCCAAGTCTGATACGCAGTATTTT.